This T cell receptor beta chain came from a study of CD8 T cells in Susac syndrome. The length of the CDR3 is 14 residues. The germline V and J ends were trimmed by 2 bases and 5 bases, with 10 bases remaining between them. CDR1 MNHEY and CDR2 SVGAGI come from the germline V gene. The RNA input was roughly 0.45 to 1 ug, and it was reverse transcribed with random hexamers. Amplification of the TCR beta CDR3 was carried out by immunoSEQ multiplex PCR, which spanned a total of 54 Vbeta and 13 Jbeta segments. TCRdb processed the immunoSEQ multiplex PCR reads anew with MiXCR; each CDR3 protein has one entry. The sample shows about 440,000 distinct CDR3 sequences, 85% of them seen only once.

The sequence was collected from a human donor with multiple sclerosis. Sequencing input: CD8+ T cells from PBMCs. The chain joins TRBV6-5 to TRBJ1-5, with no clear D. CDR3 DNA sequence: TGTGCCAGCAGTTACACGACCATGGATCAGCCCCAGCATTTT. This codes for CASSYTTMDQPQHF.